These T cell receptor beta chains were read from a single sample in a study of T cell changes during pregnancy in multiple sclerosis. Sequencing used immunoSEQ multiplex PCR; TCRdb keeps in-frame clones, though not all of them. The table shows under 95,000 clones, with 80% to 95% occurring only once. The sequenced sample was CD4+ T cells from peripheral blood mononuclear cells, obtained before pregnancy. All receptors come from a female donor with multiple sclerosis, enrolled in a pregnancy study. The CDR3 runs from the conserved cysteine through the conserved F or W. D genes are given only for firm matches. Part of the rows lack a size; the others show once, few, many or a class for expanded clones.

clone size: .; J gene: TRBJ1-6; D gene: TRBD1; V gene: TRBV27; CDR3 DNA: TGTGCCAGCAGTCGCTCCCCCCAGGGGGGTAATTCACCCCTCCACTTT; CDR3 protein: CASSRSPQGGNSPLHF
clone size: .; J gene: TRBJ1-5; D gene: .; V gene: TRBV5-3; CDR3 DNA: TGTGCCAGAATCCTTTCCGACCCCACAGGGTTACTCGGGCAGCCCCAGCATTTT; CDR3 protein: CARILSDPTGLLGQPQHF
clone size: .; J gene: TRBJ2-6; D gene: TRBD2; V gene: TRBV7-9; CDR3 DNA: TGTGCCAGCAGCTTATCTCGCGGGGGTCAGAGCTCTGGGGCCAACGTCCTGACTTTC; CDR3 protein: CASSLSRGGQSSGANVLTF
clone size: .; J gene: TRBJ1-3; D gene: .; V gene: TRBV5-1; CDR3 DNA: TGCGCCAGCAGCTTCGGACGGGGAGGTAGTGGAAACACCATATATTTT; CDR3 protein: CASSFGRGGSGNTIYF
clone size: .; J gene: TRBJ1-1; D gene: .; V gene: TRBV5-4; CDR3 DNA: TGTGCCAGCAGCTTGGAAATCATGAACACTGAAGCTTTCTTT; CDR3 protein: CASSLEIMNTEAFF
clone size: .; J gene: TRBJ1-2; D gene: TRBD1; V gene: TRBV11-3; CDR3 DNA: TGTGCCAGCAGCTTACTGGGACAGGGATCTACTGGCTACACCTTC; CDR3 protein: CASSLLGQGSTGYTF
clone size: once; J gene: TRBJ2-2; D gene: .; V gene: TRBV29-1; CDR3 DNA: TGCAGCGTTGAAATGAAGGGAGAGGCGAACACCGGGGAGCTGTTTTTT; CDR3 protein: CSVEMKGEANTGELFF
clone size: .; J gene: TRBJ2-2; D gene: TRBD2; V gene: TRBV4-3; CDR3 DNA: TGCGCCAGCAGCCAAGCAGGACTAGCGGGGGGAGGGGAGCTGTTTTTT; CDR3 protein: CASSQAGLAGGGELFF
clone size: .; J gene: TRBJ2-5; D gene: .; V gene: TRBV4-2; CDR3 DNA: TGTGCCAGCAGCCAAGGAGGGTACCAAGAGACCCAGTACTTC; CDR3 protein: CASSQGGYQETQYF
clone size: .; J gene: TRBJ2-7; D gene: TRBD1; V gene: TRBV18; CDR3 DNA: TGTGCCAGCTCACCAACCGGACAGGGCTACGAGCAGTACTTC; CDR3 protein: CASSPTGQGYEQYF
clone size: .; J gene: TRBJ1-3; D gene: .; V gene: TRBV4-1; CDR3 DNA: TGCGCCAGCAGCCAATTCTCTCCCTCTGGAAACACCATATATTTT; CDR3 protein: CASSQFSPSGNTIYF
clone size: .; J gene: TRBJ2-3; D gene: TRBD1; V gene: TRBV5-1; CDR3 DNA: TGCGCCAGCTCGGGACAGATCACAGATACGCAGTATTTT; CDR3 protein: CASSGQITDTQYF
clone size: once; J gene: TRBJ2-3; D gene: TRBD2; V gene: TRBV7-3; CDR3 DNA: TGTGCCAGCAGCGACAGCGGGGGGGGCACAGATACGCAGTATTTT; CDR3 protein: CASSDSGGGTDTQYF
clone size: .; J gene: TRBJ2-1; D gene: .; V gene: TRBV9; CDR3 DNA: TGTGCCAGCAGCCGCCGGGACACCTACAATGAGCAGTTCTTC; CDR3 protein: CASSRRDTYNEQFF
clone size: .; J gene: TRBJ2-2; D gene: .; V gene: TRBV13; CDR3 DNA: TGTGCCAGCAGCTTTGCCCCCCCGGTCACCGGGGAGCTGTTTTTT; CDR3 protein: CASSFAPPVTGELFF
clone size: .; J gene: TRBJ1-4; D gene: .; V gene: TRBV29-1; CDR3 DNA: TGCAGCGTTGGGGTGACAGGAACTAATGAAAAACTGTTTTTT; CDR3 protein: CSVGVTGTNEKLFF
clone size: once; J gene: TRBJ1-5; D gene: .; V gene: TRBV19; CDR3 DNA: TGTGCCAGTAGCATTCCAGGGGATAGCAATCAGCCCCAGCATTTT; CDR3 protein: CASSIPGDSNQPQHF
clone size: .; J gene: TRBJ2-7; D gene: .; V gene: TRBV19; CDR3 DNA: TGTGCCAGTAGTCTTCATCTAAAGGGGTCCTACGAGCAGTACTTC; CDR3 protein: CASSLHLKGSYEQYF
clone size: .; J gene: TRBJ1-2; D gene: TRBD1; V gene: TRBV4-3; CDR3 DNA: TGCGCCAGCAGCCAAGATTGGGACAGAGCTAACTATGGCTACACCTTC; CDR3 protein: CASSQDWDRANYGYTF
clone size: .; J gene: TRBJ2-7; D gene: .; V gene: TRBV5-4; CDR3 DNA: TGTGCCAGCAGCTTGGGGCTGGGAGATCTCTACGAGCAGTACTTC; CDR3 protein: CASSLGLGDLYEQYF
clone size: .; J gene: TRBJ2-7; D gene: TRBD1; V gene: TRBV4-2; CDR3 DNA: TGTGCCAGCAGCCATGGGACAGGTTCCTACGAGCAGTACTTC; CDR3 protein: CASSHGTGSYEQYF
clone size: .; J gene: TRBJ2-7; D gene: .; V gene: TRBV6-5; CDR3 DNA: TGTGCCAGCAGTGACCCGACAGACTCCCAGTACTTC; CDR3 protein: CASSDPTDSQYF
clone size: .; J gene: TRBJ1-2; D gene: TRBD1; V gene: TRBV19; CDR3 DNA: TGTGCCAGTGACGCAGGACAGGGGGTTTTCGGCTACACCTTC; CDR3 protein: CASDAGQGVFGYTF
clone size: .; J gene: TRBJ2-2; D gene: .; V gene: TRBV7-9; CDR3 DNA: TGTGCCAGCAGCCGCACCGGGGAGCTGTTTTTT; CDR3 protein: CASSRTGELFF
clone size: .; J gene: TRBJ1-2; D gene: .; V gene: TRBV28; CDR3 DNA: TGTGCCAGCAGTCTTGACACCTCAAGCTATGGCTACACCTTC; CDR3 protein: CASSLDTSSYGYTF
clone size: .; J gene: TRBJ1-5; D gene: .; V gene: TRBV30; CDR3 DNA: TGTGCCTGGAGTGTGGCCATTAATCAGCCCCAGCATTTT; CDR3 protein: CAWSVAINQPQHF
clone size: .; J gene: TRBJ2-1; D gene: TRBD1; V gene: TRBV6-5; CDR3 DNA: TGTGCCAGCAGTGAAGACAGGGCCAATGAGCAGTTCTTC; CDR3 protein: CASSEDRANEQFF
clone size: .; J gene: TRBJ1-5; D gene: TRBD1; V gene: TRBV6-1; CDR3 DNA: TGTGCCAGCACCCGACAGGGAGATCAGCCCCAGCATTTT; CDR3 protein: CASTRQGDQPQHF
clone size: few; J gene: TRBJ1-5; D gene: .; V gene: TRBV18; CDR3 DNA: TGTGCCAGCTCACCTAATTCCCAGGGTCAGCCCCAGCATTTT; CDR3 protein: CASSPNSQGQPQHF
clone size: .; J gene: TRBJ1-2; D gene: .; V gene: TRBV28; CDR3 DNA: TGTGCCAGCAGTACCCAAGGGACATCGATGAGCTACACCTTC; CDR3 protein: CASSTQGTSMSYTF
clone size: .; J gene: TRBJ1-5; D gene: .; V gene: TRBV4-3; CDR3 DNA: TGCGCCAGCAGCCAAGGTCTCGGTCAGCCCCAGCATTTT; CDR3 protein: CASSQGLGQPQHF
clone size: .; J gene: TRBJ2-1; D gene: TRBD1; V gene: TRBV11-1; CDR3 DNA: TGTGCCAGCGTGGGACAGGGCACCAATGAGCAGTTCTTC; CDR3 protein: CASVGQGTNEQFF
clone size: .; J gene: TRBJ2-7; D gene: .; V gene: TRBV2; CDR3 DNA: TGTGCCAGCCACCGAGACACCACCTACGAGCAGTACTTC; CDR3 protein: CASHRDTTYEQYF
clone size: .; J gene: TRBJ1-5; D gene: TRBD1; V gene: TRBV27; CDR3 DNA: TGTGCCAGCAGTCCATACCGGGACAGGGGGCTTCAGCCCCAGCATTTT; CDR3 protein: CASSPYRDRGLQPQHF
clone size: .; J gene: TRBJ1-6; D gene: .; V gene: TRBV14; CDR3 DNA: TGTGCCAGCAGCCAAGTACTTCCCGTGAGCTCCTATAATTCACCCCTCCACTTT; CDR3 protein: CASSQVLPVSSYNSPLHF
clone size: .; J gene: TRBJ2-7; D gene: TRBD2; V gene: TRBV15; CDR3 DNA: TGTGCCACCAGCAGAGCTCTCCTAGGAAGCGGGGGGGCGGCAGTATACGAGCAGTACTTC; CDR3 protein: CATSRALLGSGGAAVYEQYF
clone size: .; J gene: TRBJ2-2; D gene: TRBD1; V gene: TRBV19; CDR3 DNA: TGTGCCAGTAGTAGAATACCGGGACAGGGAACCGGGGAGCTGTTTTTT; CDR3 protein: CASSRIPGQGTGELFF
clone size: .; J gene: TRBJ2-7; D gene: .; V gene: TRBV7-8; CDR3 DNA: TGTGCCAGCAGCCCCTGGGGTCAGGGTGGTACCTACGAGCAGTACTTC; CDR3 protein: CASSPWGQGGTYEQYF
clone size: .; J gene: TRBJ2-7; D gene: TRBD2; V gene: TRBV30; CDR3 DNA: TGTGCCTGGAGTGTACAGTCTAGCGGGGCCTACGAGCAGTACTTC; CDR3 protein: CAWSVQSSGAYEQYF
clone size: .; J gene: TRBJ2-1; D gene: TRBD2; V gene: TRBV19; CDR3 DNA: TGTGCCAGTAGTATAGGGGGACTAGCGGGGGGGAAGGAGCAGTTCTTC; CDR3 protein: CASSIGGLAGGKEQFF
clone size: .; J gene: TRBJ2-7; D gene: TRBD2; V gene: TRBV19; CDR3 DNA: TGTGCCAGTAGTCGAGGCGGGAGTTACGAGCAGTACTTC; CDR3 protein: CASSRGGSYEQYF
clone size: .; J gene: TRBJ2-5; D gene: .; V gene: TRBV9; CDR3 DNA: TGTGCCAGCAGCCGACAACTCCAAGAGACCCAGTACTTC; CDR3 protein: CASSRQLQETQYF
clone size: .; J gene: TRBJ2-4; D gene: TRBD2; V gene: TRBV7-2; CDR3 DNA: TGTGCCAGCAGCTTGAGGGGGACTAGGGTGAAATACTTC; CDR3 protein: CASSLRGTRVKYF
clone size: .; J gene: TRBJ2-2; D gene: TRBD2; V gene: TRBV29-1; CDR3 DNA: TGCAGCGCTGGGACTAGCGGGAACACCGGGGAGCTGTTTTTT; CDR3 protein: CSAGTSGNTGELFF
clone size: .; J gene: TRBJ2-3; D gene: TRBD1; V gene: TRBV4-2; CDR3 DNA: TGTGCCAGCAGCCTAGCTGGACAGGGGGCCACAGATACGCAGTATTTT; CDR3 protein: CASSLAGQGATDTQYF
clone size: .; J gene: TRBJ1-4; D gene: .; V gene: TRBV2; CDR3 DNA: TGTGCCAGCAGTGAAGTCAGGGGTTTCGATGAAAAACTGTTTTTT; CDR3 protein: CASSEVRGFDEKLFF
clone size: once; J gene: TRBJ1-2; D gene: .; V gene: TRBV20-1; CDR3 DNA: TGCAGTGCTGAGGGGGATTCTGGCTACACCTTC; CDR3 protein: CSAEGDSGYTF
clone size: .; J gene: TRBJ2-3; D gene: TRBD2; V gene: TRBV5-1; CDR3 DNA: TGCGCCAGCAGCTCGGGACTAAACACAGATACGCAGTATTTT; CDR3 protein: CASSSGLNTDTQYF
clone size: .; J gene: TRBJ2-7; D gene: TRBD1; V gene: TRBV7-3; CDR3 DNA: TGTGCCAGCAGCTTAACCCCGGGACAGATCTACGAGCAGTACTTC; CDR3 protein: CASSLTPGQIYEQYF
clone size: .; J gene: TRBJ2-7; D gene: TRBD2; V gene: TRBV6-1; CDR3 DNA: TGTGTCAGCAGTGAAACTAGCGGGTTGACAACGGGGGAGCAGTACTTC; CDR3 protein: CVSSETSGLTTGEQYF
clone size: .; J gene: TRBJ2-1; D gene: .; V gene: TRBV19; CDR3 DNA: TGTGCCAGTAGTATAGACAGGGTGGATGAGCAGTTCTTC; CDR3 protein: CASSIDRVDEQFF
clone size: .; J gene: TRBJ1-5; D gene: .; V gene: TRBV27; CDR3 DNA: TGTGCCAGCAGTCAGCCAGGGGTTGGCCAGCCCCAGCATTTT; CDR3 protein: CASSQPGVGQPQHF
clone size: .; J gene: TRBJ2-1; D gene: .; V gene: TRBV6-5; CDR3 DNA: TGTGCCAGCAGCCCCCTCGGGTATCTCAACAATGAGCAGTTCTTC; CDR3 protein: CASSPLGYLNNEQFF
clone size: .; J gene: TRBJ1-1; D gene: TRBD1; V gene: TRBV2; CDR3 DNA: TGTGCCAGCAGTTACCCGACCTTCGACAGGGGGCGGCCGACGGCTGAAGCTTTCTTT; CDR3 protein: CASSYPTFDRGRPTAEAFF
clone size: .; J gene: TRBJ2-7; D gene: .; V gene: TRBV7-2; CDR3 DNA: TGTGCCAGCAGCTTAGGTTATAGGGGCACTTATTCTTACGAGCAGTACTTC; CDR3 protein: CASSLGYRGTYSYEQYF
clone size: .; J gene: TRBJ1-5; D gene: .; V gene: TRBV30; CDR3 DNA: TGTGCCTGGAGTGAGGGGGACGATCAGCCCCAGCATTTT; CDR3 protein: CAWSEGDDQPQHF
clone size: .; J gene: TRBJ2-3; D gene: TRBD2; V gene: TRBV19; CDR3 DNA: TGTGCCAGTAGTAGGACTAGCGGGGGCCCTACCCGCACAGATACGCAGTATTTT; CDR3 protein: CASSRTSGGPTRTDTQYF
clone size: .; J gene: TRBJ2-1; D gene: .; V gene: TRBV2; CDR3 DNA: TGTGCCAGCAGTGGTGGCAGCTACAATGAGCAGTTCTTC; CDR3 protein: CASSGGSYNEQFF
clone size: .; J gene: TRBJ1-1; D gene: .; V gene: TRBV14; CDR3 DNA: TGTGCCAGTCGAGCAGGGTTGGTCACTGAAGCTTTCTTT; CDR3 protein: CASRAGLVTEAFF